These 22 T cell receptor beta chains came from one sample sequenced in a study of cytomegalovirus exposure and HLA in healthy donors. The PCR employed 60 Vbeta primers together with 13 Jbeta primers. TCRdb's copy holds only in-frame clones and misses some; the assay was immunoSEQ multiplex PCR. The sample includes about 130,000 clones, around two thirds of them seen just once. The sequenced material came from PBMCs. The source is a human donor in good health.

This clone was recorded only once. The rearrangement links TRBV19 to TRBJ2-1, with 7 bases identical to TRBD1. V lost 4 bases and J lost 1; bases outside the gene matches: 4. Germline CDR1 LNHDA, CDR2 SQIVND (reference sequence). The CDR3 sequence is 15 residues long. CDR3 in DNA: TGTGCCAGTAGTACAACAGGGGTGTCCTACAATGAGCAGTTCTTC. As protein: CASSTTGVSYNEQFF.

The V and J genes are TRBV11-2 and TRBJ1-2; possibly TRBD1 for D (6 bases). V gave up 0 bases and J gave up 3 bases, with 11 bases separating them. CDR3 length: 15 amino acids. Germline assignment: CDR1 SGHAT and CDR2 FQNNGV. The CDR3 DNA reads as TGTGCCAGCAGCTTAGATAGCGGGGGCGACTATGGCTACACCTTC. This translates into CASSLDSGGDYGYTF. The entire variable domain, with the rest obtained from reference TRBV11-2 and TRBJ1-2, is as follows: EAGVAQSPRYKIIEKRQSVAFWCNPISGHATLYWYQQILGQGPKLLIQFQNNGVVDDSQLPKDRFSAERLKGVDSTLKIQPAKLEDSAVYLCASSLDSGGDYGYTFGSGTRLTVV.

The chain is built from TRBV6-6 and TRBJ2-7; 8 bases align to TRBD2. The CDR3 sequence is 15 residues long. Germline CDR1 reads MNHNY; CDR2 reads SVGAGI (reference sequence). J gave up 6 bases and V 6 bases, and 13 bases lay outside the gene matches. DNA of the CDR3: TGTGCCAGCAGCCAAGTGGCGGGAGGTCCGCGCGAGCAGTACTTC. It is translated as CASSQVAGGPREQYF.

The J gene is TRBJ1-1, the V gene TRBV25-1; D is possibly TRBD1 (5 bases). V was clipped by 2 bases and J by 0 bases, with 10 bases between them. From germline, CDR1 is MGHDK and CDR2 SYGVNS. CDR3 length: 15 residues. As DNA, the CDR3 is TGTGCCAGCAGTGAAAGCGGGGCTATGAACACTGAAGCTTTCTTT. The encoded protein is CASSESGAMNTEAFF.

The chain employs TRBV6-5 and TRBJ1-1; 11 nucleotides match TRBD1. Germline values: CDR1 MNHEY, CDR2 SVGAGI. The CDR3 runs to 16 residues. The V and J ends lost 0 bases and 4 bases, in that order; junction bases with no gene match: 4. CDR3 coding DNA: TGTGCCAGCAGTTACTCGGGACAGGGGGGGATCACTGAAGCTTTCTTT. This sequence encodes CASSYSGQGGITEAFF.

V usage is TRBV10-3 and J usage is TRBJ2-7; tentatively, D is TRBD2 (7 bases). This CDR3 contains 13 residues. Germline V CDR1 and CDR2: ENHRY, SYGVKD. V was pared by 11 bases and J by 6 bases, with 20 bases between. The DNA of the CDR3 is TGTGCCGCCAGGGGCGGGAGATCAGGCGAGCAGTACTTC. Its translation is CAARGGRSGEQYF.

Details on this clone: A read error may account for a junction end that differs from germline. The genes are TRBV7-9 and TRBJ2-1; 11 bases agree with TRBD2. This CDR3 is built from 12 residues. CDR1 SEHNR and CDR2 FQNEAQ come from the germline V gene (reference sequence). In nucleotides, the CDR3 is TGTTCCAGCAGCTTTAGCGGGGGGGCGTGGTTCTTC. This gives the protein CSSSFSGGAWFF.

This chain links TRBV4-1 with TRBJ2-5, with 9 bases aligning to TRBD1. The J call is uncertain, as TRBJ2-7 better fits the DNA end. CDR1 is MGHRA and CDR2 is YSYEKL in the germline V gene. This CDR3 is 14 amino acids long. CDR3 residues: CASNPGTGIGEQYF. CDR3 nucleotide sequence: TGCGCCAGTAACCCCGGGACAGGGATAGGCGAGCAGTACTTC.

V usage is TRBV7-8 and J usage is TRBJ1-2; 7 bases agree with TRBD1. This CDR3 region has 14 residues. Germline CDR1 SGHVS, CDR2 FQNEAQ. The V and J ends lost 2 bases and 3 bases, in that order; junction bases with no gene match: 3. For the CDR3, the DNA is TGTGCCAGCAGCTTAACCGACAGGGACTATGGCTACACCTTC. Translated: CASSLTDRDYGYTF.

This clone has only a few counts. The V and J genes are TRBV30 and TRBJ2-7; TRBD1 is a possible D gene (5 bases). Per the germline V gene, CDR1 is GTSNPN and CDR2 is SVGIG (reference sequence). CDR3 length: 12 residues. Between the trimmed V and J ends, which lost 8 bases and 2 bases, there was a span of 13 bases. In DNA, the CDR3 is TGTGCCGGATTCAGGGTCCCCTACGAGCAGTACTTC. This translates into CAGFRVPYEQYF. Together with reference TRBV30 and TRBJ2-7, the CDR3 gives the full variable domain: SQTIHQWPATLVQPVGSPLSLECTVEGTSNPNLYWYRQAAGRGLQLLFYSVGIGQISSEVPQNLSASRPQDRQFILSSKKLLLSDSGFYLCAGFRVPYEQYFGPGTRLTVT.

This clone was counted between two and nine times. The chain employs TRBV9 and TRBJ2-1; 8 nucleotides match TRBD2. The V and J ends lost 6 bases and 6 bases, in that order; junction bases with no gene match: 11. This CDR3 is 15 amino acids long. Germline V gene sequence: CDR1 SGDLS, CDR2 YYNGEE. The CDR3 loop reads CASNPEGLVGNEQFF. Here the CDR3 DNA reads TGTGCCAGCAACCCTGAGGGACTAGTCGGCAATGAGCAGTTCTTC.

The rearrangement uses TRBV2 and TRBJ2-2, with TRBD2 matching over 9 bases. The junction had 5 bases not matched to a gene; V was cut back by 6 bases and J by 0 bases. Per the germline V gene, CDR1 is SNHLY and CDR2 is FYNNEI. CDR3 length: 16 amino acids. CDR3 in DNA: TGTGCCAGCAGCCTTGGACTAGCGTCGAACACCGGGGAGCTGTTTTTT. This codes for CASSLGLASNTGELFF.

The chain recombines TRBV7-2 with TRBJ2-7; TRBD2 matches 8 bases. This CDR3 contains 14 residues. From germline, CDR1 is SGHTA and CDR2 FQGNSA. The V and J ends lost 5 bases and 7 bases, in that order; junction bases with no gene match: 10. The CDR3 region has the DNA TGTGCCAGCAGCACACCCGGGACTAGGTGGGAGCAGTACTTC. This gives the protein CASSTPGTRWEQYF.

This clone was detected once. The CDR3 bases are TGTGCCAGCAGGGGGGCAGGAGTAAACACTGAAGCTTTCTTT. It yields the protein CASRGAGVNTEAFF. This rearrangement joins TRBV2 to TRBJ1-1; D perhaps matches TRBD1 (6 bases). CDR1 is SNHLY and CDR2 is FYNNEI in the germline V gene. V dropped 6 bases and J dropped 2 bases, with 13 bases sitting between them. The CDR3 is 14 residues long.

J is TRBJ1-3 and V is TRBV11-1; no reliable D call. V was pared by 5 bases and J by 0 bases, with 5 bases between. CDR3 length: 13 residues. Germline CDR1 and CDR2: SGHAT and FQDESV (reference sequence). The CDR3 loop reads CASSVSSGNTIYF. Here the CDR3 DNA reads TGTGCCAGCAGCGTTAGCTCTGGAAACACCATATATTTT.

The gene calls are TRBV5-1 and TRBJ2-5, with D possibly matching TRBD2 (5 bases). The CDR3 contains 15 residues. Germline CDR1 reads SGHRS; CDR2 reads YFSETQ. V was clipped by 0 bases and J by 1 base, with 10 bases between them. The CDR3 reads CASSLAPGIQETQYF. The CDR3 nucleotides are TGCGCCAGCAGCTTGGCCCCGGGAATCCAAGAGACCCAGTACTTC. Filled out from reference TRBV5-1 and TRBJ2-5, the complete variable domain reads KAGVTQTPRYLIKTRGQQVTLSCSPISGHRSVSWYQQTPGQGLQFLFEYFSETQRNKGNFPGRFSGRQFSNSRSEMNVSTLELGDSALYLCASSLAPGIQETQYFGPGTRLLVL.

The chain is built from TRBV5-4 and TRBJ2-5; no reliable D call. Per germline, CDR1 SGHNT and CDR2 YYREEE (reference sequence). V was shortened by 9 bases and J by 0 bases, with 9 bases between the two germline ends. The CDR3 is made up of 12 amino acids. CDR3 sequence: CAIQANQETQYF. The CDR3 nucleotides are TGTGCCATCCAGGCTAACCAAGAGACCCAGTACTTC.

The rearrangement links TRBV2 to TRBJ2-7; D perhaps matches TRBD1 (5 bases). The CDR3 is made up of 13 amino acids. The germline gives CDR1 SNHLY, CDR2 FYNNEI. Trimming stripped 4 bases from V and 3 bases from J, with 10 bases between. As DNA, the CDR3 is TGTGCCAGCAGTGGGGCAGGGAACTACGAGCAGTACTTC. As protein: CASSGAGNYEQYF.

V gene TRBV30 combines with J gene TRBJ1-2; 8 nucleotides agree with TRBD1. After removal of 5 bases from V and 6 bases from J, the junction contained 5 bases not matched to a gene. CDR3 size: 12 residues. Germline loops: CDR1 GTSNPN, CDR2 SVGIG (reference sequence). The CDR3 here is CAWDRTGHGYTF. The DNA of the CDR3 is TGTGCCTGGGACCGGACAGGGCATGGCTACACCTTC. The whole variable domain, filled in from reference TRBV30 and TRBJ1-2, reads SQTIHQWPATLVQPVGSPLSLECTVEGTSNPNLYWYRQAAGRGLQLLFYSVGIGQISSEVPQNLSASRPQDRQFILSSKKLLLSDSGFYLCAWDRTGHGYTFGSGTRLTVV.

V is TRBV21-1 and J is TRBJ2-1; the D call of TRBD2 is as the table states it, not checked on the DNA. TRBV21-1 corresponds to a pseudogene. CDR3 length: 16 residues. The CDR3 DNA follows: TGTGCCAGCGGGACCCCGGGGGGGAGCTCCTACAATGAGCAGTTCTTC. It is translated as CASGTPGGSSYNEQFF.

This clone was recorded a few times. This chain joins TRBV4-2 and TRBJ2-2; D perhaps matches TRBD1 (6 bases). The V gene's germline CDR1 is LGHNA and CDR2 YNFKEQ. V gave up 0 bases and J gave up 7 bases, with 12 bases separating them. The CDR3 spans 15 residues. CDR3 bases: TGTGCCAGCAGCCAAGATCAGGGGACGGACGGGGAGCTGTTTTTT. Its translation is CASSQDQGTDGELFF.

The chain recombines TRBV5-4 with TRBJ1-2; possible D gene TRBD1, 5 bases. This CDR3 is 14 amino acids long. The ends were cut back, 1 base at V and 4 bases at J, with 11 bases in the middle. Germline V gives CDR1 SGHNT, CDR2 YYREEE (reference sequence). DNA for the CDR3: TGTGCCAGCAGCTTGCAGGGCGCCTTCTATGGCTACACCTTC. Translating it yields CASSLQGAFYGYTF.